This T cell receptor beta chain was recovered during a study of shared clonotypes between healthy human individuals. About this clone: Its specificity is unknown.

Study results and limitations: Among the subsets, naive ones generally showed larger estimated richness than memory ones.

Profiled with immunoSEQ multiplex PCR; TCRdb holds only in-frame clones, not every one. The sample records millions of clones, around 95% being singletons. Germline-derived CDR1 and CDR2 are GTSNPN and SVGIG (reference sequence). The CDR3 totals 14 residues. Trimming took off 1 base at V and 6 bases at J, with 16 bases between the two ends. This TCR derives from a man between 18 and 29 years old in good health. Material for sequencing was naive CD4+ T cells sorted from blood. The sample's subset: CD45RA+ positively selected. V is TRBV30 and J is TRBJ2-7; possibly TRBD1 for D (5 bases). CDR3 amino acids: CAWSGSSRAVEQYF. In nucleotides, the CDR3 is TGTGCCTGGAGTGGGAGCAGCAGGGCGGTCGAGCAGTACTTC.